This note documents a single TCR beta chain sequence. Method: immunoSEQ multiplex PCR; TCRdb's copy keeps in-frame clones and lacks some. This table has about 140,000 clones, about 86% appearing once. Germline V lookup: CDR1 SGHDN, CDR2 FVKESK. There are 18 residues in the CDR3. Losses at the gene ends were 2 bases for V and 2 bases for J; bases not matched to a gene: 13. This sample is drawn from a study of blood T cell repertoires in COVID-19. As for the study in general: The cDNA or gDNA used as material had been derived from T cells, B-cell-depleted T cells, or PBMCs.

The source of this sequence is a woman aged 60-70 years with acute or convalescent COVID-19. This rearrangement joins TRBV14 to TRBJ2-3, with TRBD1 matching over 7 bases. Sample: peripheral blood. The CDR3 sequence: CASSQTNSGTATTDTQYF. The CDR3 DNA follows: TGTGCCAGCAGCCAAACTAACTCCGGGACAGCGACCACAGATACGCAGTATTTT.